Below are 6 T cell receptor beta chains sequenced from a single sample in a study of blood T cell repertoires in COVID-19. Data came from immunoSEQ multiplex PCR; TCRdb stores just in-frame clones and leaves some out. The table has around 170,000 clones, about 81% seen once; the top ten hold approximately 15%. What was sequenced was peripheral blood. The receptors shown here come from a man younger than 40 with active or convalescent COVID-19.

The sample holds a few counts of this clone. V gene TRBV6-1 combines with J gene TRBJ1-6, with D perhaps TRBD1 (6 bases). Trimming pared 0 bases from V and 9 bases from J, leaving 15 bases between. Germline-derived CDR1 and CDR2 are MNHNS and SASEGT. This CDR3 spans 16 amino acids. The CDR3 protein is CASSEATGGPSSPLHF. The CDR3 DNA reads TGTGCCAGCAGTGAAGCGACGGGGGGCCCCAGTTCACCCCTCCACTTT.

The chain links TRBV10-2 to TRBJ1-5, with D unclear. This CDR3 has 15 residues. V lost 4 bases, J lost 0 bases, and 10 bases lay in between. Germline lookup yields CDR1 WSHSY and CDR2 SAAADI. Here the CDR3 DNA reads TGCGCCAGCAGTGTGGGAGTTAATAGCAATCAGCCCCAGCATTTT. As protein: CASSVGVNSNQPQHF.

In nucleotides, the CDR3 is TGTGCCAGCAGCCTGACTAGCGGGAAGGCTGAGCAGTTCTTC. Translating gives CASSLTSGKAEQFF. The chain has TRBV7-2 and TRBJ2-1, with 11 bases fitting TRBD2. The CDR3 extends over 14 amino acids. Germline CDR1 and CDR2: SGHTA and FQGNSA. The trim removed 5 bases at V and 9 bases at J, leaving 6 bases unmatched. Supplemented by reference TRBV7-2 and TRBJ2-1, the full variable domain reads GAGVSQSPSNKVTEKGKDVELRCDPISGHTALYWYRQSLGQGLEFLIYFQGNSAPDKSGLPSDRFSAERTGGSVSTLTIQRTQQEDSAVYLCASSLTSGKAEQFFGPGTRLTVL.

The chain has TRBV6-1 and TRBJ2-7; D might be TRBD1 (6 bases). This CDR3 has 12 amino acids. Trimming shortened V by 3 bases and J by 5 bases, and 8 bases separated the two germline ends. In germline, CDR1 is MNHNS, CDR2 SASEGT. The DNA of the CDR3 is TGTGCCAGCAGTGACAGGGGTAACGAGCAGTACGTC. Its protein is CASSDRGNEQYV.

This clone is a singleton in its sample. This chain connects TRBV2 to TRBJ1-2; possibly TRBD1 for D (5 bases). This CDR3 spans 14 amino acids. Germline V CDR1 and CDR2: SNHLY, FYNNEI. Trimming pared 6 bases from V and 4 bases from J, leaving 15 bases between. The CDR3 protein is CASRTWGPSYGYTF. The CDR3 region has the DNA TGTGCCAGCAGGACCTGGGGCCCCAGCTATGGCTACACCTTC.

This rearrangement joins TRBV3-1 (or the pseudogene TRBV3-2) to TRBJ1-2; D is unclear. V shed 1 base and J shed 4 bases, with 10 bases lying between them. Per germline, CDR1 LGHDT and CDR2 YNNKEL (reference sequence). This CDR3 spans 14 amino acids. For the CDR3, the DNA is TGTGCCAGCAGCCAAGGAGGCAACTTCTATGGCTACACCTTC. Residues: CASSQGGNFYGYTF.